This T cell receptor (beta chain) stems from a study of follicular helper T cells after annual influenza vaccination. Time point here: 2015-2016 season, pre-vaccination. Some clones are missing from TCRdb's copy, which holds only in-frame ones; the method was immunoSEQ multiplex PCR. The table includes 13,000 or so clones, more than 75% detected once. The CDR3 runs to 16 residues. V was clipped by 6 bases and J by 0 bases; unmatched bases: 5. Germline V gene lookup returns CDR1 SGHAT and CDR2 FQNNGV. The receptor was isolated from an adult who received the influenza vaccine. Sequenced material: CXCR5+ CD38- circulating T follicular helper cells from blood, taken on the day of influenza vaccination. Subset specified: circulating Tfh, non-naive CD4+CXCR5+PD-1+ (ICOS+CD38+ or ICOS-CD38-). The rearrangement joins TRBV11-2 to TRBJ2-2; the match to TRBD2 covers 9 bases. Here the CDR3 reads CASRRAGGSNTGELFF. Written as DNA, the CDR3 is TGTGCCAGCAGACGAGCGGGGGGCTCGAACACCGGGGAGCTGTTTTTT. Full variable domain (outside the CDR3, taken from reference TRBV11-2 and TRBJ2-2): EAGVAQSPRYKIIEKRQSVAFWCNPISGHATLYWYQQILGQGPKLLIQFQNNGVVDDSQLPKDRFSAERLKGVDSTLKIQPAKLEDSAVYLCASRRAGGSNTGELFFGEGSRLTVL.